Detailed here is one T cell receptor (beta chain). The data originate from a study of tumour-infiltrating T cells in Burkitt lymphoma. For the study at large: Overall and progression-free survival were predicted by productive clonality.

From germline, CDR1 is SQVTM and CDR2 ANQGSEA. Trimming shortened V by 3 bases and J by 5 bases, and 13 bases separated the two germline ends. CDR3 size: 13 residues. Assay: immunoSEQ multiplex PCR; the TCRdb copy retains only in-frame clones and omits some. Of roughly 7,400 clones listed, approximately 17% are singletons. The sequencing input was tumor tissue. This chain joins TRBV29-1 and TRBJ2-5; D possibly corresponds to TRBD2 (6 bases). The TCR sequence derives from a human donor with diffuse large B-cell lymphoma. The chain's CDR3 is CSVDPAGRETQYF. CDR3 bases: TGCAGCGTTGACCCCGCGGGGAGGGAGACCCAGTACTTC.